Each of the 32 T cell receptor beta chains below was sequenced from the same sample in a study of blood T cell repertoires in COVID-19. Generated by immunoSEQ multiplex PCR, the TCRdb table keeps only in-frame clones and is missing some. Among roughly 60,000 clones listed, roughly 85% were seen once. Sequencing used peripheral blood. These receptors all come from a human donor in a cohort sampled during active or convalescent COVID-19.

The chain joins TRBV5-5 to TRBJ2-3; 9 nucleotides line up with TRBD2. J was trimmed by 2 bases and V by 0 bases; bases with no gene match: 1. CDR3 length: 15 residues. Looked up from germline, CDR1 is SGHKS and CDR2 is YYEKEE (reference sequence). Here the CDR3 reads CASSLERGVTDTQYF. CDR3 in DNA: TGTGCCAGCAGCTTGGAGCGGGGGGTCACAGATACGCAGTATTTT.

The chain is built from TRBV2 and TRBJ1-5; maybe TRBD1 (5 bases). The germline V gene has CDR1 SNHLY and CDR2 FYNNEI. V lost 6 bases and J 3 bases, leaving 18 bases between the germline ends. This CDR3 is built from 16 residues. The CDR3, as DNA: TGTGCCAGCAGGCCTTCCACCGACAGCCTCAATCAGCCCCAGCATTTT. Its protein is CASRPSTDSLNQPQHF. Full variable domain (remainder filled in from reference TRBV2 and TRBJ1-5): EPEVTQTPSHQVTQMGQEVILRCVPISNHLYFYWYRQILGQKVEFLVSFYNNEISEKSEIFDDQFSVERPDGSNFTLKIRSTKLEDSAMYFCASRPSTDSLNQPQHFGDGTRLSIL.

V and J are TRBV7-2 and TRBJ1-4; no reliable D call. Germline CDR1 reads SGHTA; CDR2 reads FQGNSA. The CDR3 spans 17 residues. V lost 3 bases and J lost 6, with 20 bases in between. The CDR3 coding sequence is TGTGCCAGCAGCTTTGGTCCAGGCAGTAGATTCCATGAAAAACTGTTTTTT. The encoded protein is CASSFGPGSRFHEKLFF.

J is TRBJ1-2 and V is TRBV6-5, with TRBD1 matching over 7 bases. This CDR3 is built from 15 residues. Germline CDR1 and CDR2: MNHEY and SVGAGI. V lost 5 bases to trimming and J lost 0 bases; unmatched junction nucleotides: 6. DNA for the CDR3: TGTGCCAGCAGTACTGGGGACAGCGCTAACTATGGCTACACCTTC. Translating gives CASSTGDSANYGYTF.

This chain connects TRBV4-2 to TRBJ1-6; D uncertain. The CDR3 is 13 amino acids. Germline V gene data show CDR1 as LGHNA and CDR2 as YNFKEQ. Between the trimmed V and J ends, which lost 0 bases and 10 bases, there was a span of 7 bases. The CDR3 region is CASSQDTASPLHF. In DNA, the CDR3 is TGTGCCAGCAGCCAAGATACAGCCTCACCCCTCCACTTT.

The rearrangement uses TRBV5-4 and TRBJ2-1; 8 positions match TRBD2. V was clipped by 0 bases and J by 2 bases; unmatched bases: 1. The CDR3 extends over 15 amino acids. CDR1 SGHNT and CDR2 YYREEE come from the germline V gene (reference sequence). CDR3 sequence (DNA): TGTGCCAGCAGCTTGGTCGGGGGGGCCTACAATGAGCAGTTCTTC. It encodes CASSLVGGAYNEQFF.

In DNA form, the CDR3 reads TGTGCCAGCAGCCCCCGGGCTAATGAAAAACTGTTTTTT. It specifies CASSPRANEKLFF. The V gene is TRBV6-6, the J gene TRBJ1-4, with D uncertain. Germline V gives CDR1 MNHNY, CDR2 SVGAGI (reference sequence). Trimming shortened V by 6 bases and J by 3 bases, and 8 bases separated the two germline ends. The CDR3 loop spans 13 amino acids.

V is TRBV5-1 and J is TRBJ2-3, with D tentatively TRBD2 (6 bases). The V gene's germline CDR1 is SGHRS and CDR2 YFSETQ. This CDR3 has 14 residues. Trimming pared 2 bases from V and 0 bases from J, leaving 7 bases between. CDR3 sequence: CASSFSGSTDTQYF. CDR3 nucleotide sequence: TGCGCCAGCAGCTTTAGCGGTAGCACAGATACGCAGTATTTT.

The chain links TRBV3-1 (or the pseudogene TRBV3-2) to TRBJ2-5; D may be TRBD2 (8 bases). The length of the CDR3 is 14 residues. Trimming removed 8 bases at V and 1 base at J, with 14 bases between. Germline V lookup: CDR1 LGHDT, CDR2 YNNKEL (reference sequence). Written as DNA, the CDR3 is TGTGCCAGCCCCGGGAGGGACAGCCAAGAGACCCAGTACTTC. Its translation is CASPGRDSQETQYF.

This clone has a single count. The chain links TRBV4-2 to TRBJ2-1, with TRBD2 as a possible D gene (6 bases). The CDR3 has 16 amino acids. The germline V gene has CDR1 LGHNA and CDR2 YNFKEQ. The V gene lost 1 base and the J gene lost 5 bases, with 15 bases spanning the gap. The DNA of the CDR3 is TGTGCCAGCAGCCAAGCAACCCGGGGGTTCGACAATGAGCAGTTCTTC. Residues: CASSQATRGFDNEQFF.

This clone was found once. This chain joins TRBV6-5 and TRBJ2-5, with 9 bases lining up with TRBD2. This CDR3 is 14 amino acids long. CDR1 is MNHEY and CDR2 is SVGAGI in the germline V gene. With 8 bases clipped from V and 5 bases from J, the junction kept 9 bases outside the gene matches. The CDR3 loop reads CASSGGGAGETQYF. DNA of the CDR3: TGTGCCAGCTCGGGCGGGGGGGCCGGTGAGACCCAGTACTTC.

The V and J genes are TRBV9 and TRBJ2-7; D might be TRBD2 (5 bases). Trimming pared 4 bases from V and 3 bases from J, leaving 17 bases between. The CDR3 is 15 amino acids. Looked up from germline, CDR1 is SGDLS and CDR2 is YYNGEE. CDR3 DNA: TGTGCCAGCAGCATCCGTACCGGGATGATCTACGAGCAGTACTTC. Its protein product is CASSIRTGMIYEQYF.

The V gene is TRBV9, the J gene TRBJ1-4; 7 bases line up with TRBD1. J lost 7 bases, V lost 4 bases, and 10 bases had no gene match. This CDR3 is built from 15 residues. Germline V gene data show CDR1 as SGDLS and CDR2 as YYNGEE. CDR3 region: CASSSWDSRGEKLFF. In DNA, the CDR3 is TGTGCCAGCAGCTCATGGGACAGCCGGGGTGAAAAACTGTTTTTT.

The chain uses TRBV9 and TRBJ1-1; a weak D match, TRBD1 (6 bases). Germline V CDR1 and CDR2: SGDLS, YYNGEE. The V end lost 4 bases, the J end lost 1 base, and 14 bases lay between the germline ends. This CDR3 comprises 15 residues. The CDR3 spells CASSPRLGANTEAFF. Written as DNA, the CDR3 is TGTGCCAGCAGCCCCCGGTTGGGGGCGAACACTGAAGCTTTCTTT.

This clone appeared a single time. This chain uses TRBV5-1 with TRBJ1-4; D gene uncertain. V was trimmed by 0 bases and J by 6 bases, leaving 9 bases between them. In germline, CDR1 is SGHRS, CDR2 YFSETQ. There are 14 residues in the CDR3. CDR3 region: CASSLGDTYEKLFF. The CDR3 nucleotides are TGCGCCAGCAGCTTGGGCGACACCTATGAAAAACTGTTTTTT.

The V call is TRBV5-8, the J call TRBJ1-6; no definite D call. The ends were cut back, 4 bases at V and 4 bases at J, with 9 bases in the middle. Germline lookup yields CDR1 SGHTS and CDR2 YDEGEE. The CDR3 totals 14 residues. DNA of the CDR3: TGTGCCAGCAGCCAGACGGGTTATAATTCACCCCTCCACTTT. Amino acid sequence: CASSQTGYNSPLHF.

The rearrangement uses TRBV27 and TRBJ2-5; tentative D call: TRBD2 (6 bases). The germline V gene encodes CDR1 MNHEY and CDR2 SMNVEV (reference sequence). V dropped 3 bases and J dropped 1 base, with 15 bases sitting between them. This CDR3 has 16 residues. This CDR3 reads CASSFNGRKLQETQYF. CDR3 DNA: TGTGCCAGCAGTTTTAACGGGAGAAAGCTCCAAGAGACCCAGTACTTC.

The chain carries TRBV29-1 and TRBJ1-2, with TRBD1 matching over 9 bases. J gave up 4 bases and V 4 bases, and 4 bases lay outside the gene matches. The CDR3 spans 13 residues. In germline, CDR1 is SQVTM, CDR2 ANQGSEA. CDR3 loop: CSVAEDRGYGYTF. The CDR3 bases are TGCAGCGTTGCAGAGGACAGGGGCTATGGCTACACCTTC. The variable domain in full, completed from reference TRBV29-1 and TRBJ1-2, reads SAVISQKPSRDICQRGTSLTIQCQVDSQVTMMFWYRQQPGQSLTLIATANQGSEATYESGFVIDKFPISRPNLTFSTLTVSNMSPEDSSIYLCSVAEDRGYGYTFGSGTRLTVV.

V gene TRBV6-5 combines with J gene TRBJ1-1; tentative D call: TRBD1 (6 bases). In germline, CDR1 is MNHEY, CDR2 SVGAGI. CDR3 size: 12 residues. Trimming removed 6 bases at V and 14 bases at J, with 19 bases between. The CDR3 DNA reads TGTGCCAGCAGCAAAGGGGACACCAGTTCCTTCTTT. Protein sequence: CASSKGDTSSFF.

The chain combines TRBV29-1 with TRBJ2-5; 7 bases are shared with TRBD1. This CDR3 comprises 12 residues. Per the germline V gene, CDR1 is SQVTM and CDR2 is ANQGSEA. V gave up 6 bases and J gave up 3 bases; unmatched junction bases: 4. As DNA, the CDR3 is TGCAGCGTCGCTGACAGGGAAGAGACCCAGTACTTC. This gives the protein CSVADREETQYF.

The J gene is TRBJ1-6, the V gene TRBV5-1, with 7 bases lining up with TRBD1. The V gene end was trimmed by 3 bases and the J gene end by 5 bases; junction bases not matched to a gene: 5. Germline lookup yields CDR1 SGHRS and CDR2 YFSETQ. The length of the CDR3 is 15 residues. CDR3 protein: CASSYTDRDNSPLHF. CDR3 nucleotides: TGCGCCAGCAGCTACACTGACAGGGATAATTCACCCCTCCACTTT.

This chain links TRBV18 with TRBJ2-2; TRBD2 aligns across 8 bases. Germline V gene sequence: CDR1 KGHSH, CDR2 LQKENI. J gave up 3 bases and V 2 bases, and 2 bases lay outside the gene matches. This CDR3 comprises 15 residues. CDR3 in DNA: TGTGCCAGCTCACCAAGGCGGGGGGACACCGGGGAGCTGTTTTTT. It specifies CASSPRRGDTGELFF.

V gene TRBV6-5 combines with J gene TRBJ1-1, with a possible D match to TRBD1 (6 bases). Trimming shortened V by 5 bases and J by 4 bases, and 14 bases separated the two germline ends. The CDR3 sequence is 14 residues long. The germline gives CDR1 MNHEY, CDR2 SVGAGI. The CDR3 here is CASSPQGGSTEAFF. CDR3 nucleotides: TGTGCCAGCAGTCCACAGGGTGGGAGCACTGAAGCTTTCTTT.

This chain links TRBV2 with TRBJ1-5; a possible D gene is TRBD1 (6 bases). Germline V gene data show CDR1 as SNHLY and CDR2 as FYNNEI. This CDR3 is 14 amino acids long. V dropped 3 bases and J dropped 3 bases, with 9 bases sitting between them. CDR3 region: CASSEGQINQPQHF. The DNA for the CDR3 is TGTGCCAGCAGTGAGGGACAAATCAATCAGCCCCAGCATTTT.

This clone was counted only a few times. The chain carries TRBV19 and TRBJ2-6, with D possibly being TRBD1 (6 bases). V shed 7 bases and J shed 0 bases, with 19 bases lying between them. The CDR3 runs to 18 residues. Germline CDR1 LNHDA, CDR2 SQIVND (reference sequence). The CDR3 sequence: CASNLQGYPTSGANVLTF. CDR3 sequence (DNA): TGTGCCAGTAATCTCCAGGGGTATCCCACCTCTGGGGCCAACGTCCTGACTTTC.

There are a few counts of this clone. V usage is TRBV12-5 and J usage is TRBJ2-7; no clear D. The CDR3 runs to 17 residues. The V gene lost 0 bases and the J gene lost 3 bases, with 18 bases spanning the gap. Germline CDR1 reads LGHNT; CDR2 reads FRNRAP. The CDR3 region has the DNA TGTGCTAGTGGTTTGGTACGATCACCGCTCCTAAGCTACGAGCAGTACTTC. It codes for CASGLVRSPLLSYEQYF.

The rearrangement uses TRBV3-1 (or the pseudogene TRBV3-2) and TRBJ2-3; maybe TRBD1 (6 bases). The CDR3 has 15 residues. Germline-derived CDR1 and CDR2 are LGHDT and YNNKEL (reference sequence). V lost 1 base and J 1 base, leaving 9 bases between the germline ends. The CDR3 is CASSQGAGGTDTQYF. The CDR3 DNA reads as TGTGCCAGCAGCCAAGGGGCAGGGGGCACAGATACGCAGTATTTT.

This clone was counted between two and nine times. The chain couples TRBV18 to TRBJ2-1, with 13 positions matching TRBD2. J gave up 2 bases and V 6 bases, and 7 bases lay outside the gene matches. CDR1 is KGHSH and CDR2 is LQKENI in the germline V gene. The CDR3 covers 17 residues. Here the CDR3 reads CASSRTSGGTAYNEQFF. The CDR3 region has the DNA TGTGCCAGCTCCAGGACTAGCGGGGGTACAGCCTACAATGAGCAGTTCTTC. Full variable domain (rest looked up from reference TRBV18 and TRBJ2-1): NAGVMQNPRHLVRRRGQEARLRCSPMKGHSHVYWYRQLPEEGLKFMVYLQKENIIDESGMPKERFSAEFPKEGPSILRIQQVVRGDSAAYFCASSRTSGGTAYNEQFFGPGTRLTVL.

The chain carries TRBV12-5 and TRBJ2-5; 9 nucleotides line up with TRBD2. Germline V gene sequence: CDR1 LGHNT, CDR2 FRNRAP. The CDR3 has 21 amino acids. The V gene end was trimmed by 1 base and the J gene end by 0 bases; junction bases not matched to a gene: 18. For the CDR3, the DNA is TGTGCTAGTGGTTTGGATTCCAGGACCTCCGACAGCGGGGGGTACCAAGAGACCCAGTACTTC. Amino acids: CASGLDSRTSDSGGYQETQYF.

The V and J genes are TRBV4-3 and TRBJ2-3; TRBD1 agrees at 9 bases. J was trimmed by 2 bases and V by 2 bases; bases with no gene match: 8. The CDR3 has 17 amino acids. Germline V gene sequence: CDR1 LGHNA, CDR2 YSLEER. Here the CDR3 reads CASSQYDGTGPTDTQYF. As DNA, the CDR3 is TGCGCCAGCAGCCAATACGACGGGACAGGGCCCACAGATACGCAGTATTTT.

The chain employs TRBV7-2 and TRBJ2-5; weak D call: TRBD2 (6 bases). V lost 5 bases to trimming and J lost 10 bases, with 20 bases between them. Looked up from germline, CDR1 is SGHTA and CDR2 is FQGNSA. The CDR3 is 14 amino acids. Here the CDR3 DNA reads TGTGCCAGCAGCCCCCTGCTGGGGGGTATGGGCCAGTACTTC. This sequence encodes CASSPLLGGMGQYF.

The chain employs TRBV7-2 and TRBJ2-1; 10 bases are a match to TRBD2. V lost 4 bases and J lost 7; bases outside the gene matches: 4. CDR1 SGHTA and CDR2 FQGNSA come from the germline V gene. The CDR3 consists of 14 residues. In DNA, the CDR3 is TGTGCCAGCAGCTCTGGGACTAGCGCGAATGAGCAGTTCTTC. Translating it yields CASSSGTSANEQFF.